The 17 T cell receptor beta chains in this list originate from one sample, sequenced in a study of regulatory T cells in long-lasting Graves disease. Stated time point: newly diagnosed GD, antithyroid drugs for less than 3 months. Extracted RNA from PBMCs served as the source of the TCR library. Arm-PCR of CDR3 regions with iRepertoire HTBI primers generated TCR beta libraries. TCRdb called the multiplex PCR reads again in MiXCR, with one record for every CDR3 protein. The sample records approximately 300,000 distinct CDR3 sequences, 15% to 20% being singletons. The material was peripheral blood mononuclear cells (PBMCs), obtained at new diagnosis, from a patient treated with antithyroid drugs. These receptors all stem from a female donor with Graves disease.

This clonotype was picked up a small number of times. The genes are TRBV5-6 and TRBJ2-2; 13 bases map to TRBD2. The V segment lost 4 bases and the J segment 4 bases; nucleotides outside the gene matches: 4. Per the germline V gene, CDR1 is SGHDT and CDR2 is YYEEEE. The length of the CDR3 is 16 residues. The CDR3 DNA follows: TGTGCCAGCAGCACGGGACTAGCGGGGATCACCGGGGAGCTGTTTTTT. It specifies CASSTGLAGITGELFF.

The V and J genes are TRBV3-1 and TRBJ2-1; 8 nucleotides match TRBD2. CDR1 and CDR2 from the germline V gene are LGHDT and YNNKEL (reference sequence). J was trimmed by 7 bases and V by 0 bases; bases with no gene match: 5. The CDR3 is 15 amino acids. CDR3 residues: CASSQDISGANEQFF. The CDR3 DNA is TGTGCCAGCAGCCAAGATATTAGCGGGGCTAATGAGCAGTTCTTC.

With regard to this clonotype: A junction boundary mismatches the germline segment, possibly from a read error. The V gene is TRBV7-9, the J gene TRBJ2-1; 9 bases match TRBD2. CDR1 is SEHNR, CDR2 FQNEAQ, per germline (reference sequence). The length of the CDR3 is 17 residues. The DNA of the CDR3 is TGTGCCAGCAGCCCCCCGGGTAGCGGGAGCTCCTACAATGACCAGTTCTTC. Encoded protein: CASSPPGSGSSYNDQFF.

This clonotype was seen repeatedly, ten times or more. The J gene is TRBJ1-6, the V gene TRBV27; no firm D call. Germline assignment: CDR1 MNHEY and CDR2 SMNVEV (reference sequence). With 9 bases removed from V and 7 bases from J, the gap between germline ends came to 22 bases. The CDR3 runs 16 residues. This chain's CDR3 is CARTTVPNLRNSPLHF. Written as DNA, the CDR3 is TGTGCCAGAACGACTGTCCCCAACCTTCGGAATTCACCCCTCCACTTT.

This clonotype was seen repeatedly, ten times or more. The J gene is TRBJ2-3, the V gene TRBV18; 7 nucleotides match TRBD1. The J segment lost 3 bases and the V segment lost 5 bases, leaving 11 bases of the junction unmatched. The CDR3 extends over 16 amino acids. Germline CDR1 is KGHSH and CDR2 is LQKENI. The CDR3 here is CASSSTGKSGTDTQYF. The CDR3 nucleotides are TGTGCCAGCTCATCGACAGGGAAGTCGGGAACAGATACGCAGTATTTT.

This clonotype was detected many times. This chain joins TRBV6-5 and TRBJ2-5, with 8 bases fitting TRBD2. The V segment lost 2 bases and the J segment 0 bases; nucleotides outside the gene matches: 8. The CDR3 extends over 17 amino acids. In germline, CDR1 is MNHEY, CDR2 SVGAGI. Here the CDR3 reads CASSYDRGGEYQETQYF. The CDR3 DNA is TGTGCCAGCAGTTACGACCGGGGGGGGGAGTACCAAGAGACCCAGTACTTC.

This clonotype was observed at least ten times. The CDR3 nucleotides read TGCAGTGCCCTAGACTTGAATCTAGGCAATGAGCAGTTCTTC. Protein sequence: CSALDLNLGNEQFF. The chain recombines TRBV20-1 with TRBJ2-1; D ambiguous. Germline V CDR1 and CDR2: DFQATT, SNEGSKA (reference sequence). The CDR3 has 14 amino acids. V gave up 6 bases and J gave up 6 bases, with 18 bases separating them.

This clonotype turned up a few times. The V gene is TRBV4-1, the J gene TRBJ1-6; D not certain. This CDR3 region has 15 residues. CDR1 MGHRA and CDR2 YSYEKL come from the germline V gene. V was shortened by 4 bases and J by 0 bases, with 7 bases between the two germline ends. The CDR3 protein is CASSPGISYNSPLHF. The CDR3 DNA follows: TGCGCCAGCAGCCCCGGGATCTCCTATAATTCACCCCTCCACTTT.

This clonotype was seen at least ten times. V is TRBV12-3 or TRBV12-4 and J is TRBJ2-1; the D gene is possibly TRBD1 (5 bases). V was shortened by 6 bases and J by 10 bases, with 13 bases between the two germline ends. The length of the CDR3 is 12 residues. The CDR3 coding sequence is TGTGCCAGCAGGTGGATGGGGCAGGAGCAGTTCTTC. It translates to CASRWMGQEQFF.

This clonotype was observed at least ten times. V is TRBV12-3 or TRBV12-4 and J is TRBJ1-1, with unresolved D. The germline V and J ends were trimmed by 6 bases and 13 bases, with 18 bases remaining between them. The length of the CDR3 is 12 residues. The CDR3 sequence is CASSRGQEKVFF. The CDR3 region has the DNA TGTGCCAGCAGCCGCGGCCAGGAGAAGGTTTTCTTT.

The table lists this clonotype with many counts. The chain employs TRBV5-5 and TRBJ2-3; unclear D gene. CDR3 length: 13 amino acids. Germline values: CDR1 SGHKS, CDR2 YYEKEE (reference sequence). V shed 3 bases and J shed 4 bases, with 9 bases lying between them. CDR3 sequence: CASSSFISDTQYF. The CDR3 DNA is TGTGCCAGCAGCTCGTTCATCTCAGATACGCAGTATTTT.

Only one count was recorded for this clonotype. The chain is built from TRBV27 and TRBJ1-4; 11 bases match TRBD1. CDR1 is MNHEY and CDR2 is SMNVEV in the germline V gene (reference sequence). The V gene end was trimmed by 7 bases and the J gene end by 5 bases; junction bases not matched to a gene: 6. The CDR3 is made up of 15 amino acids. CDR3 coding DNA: TGTGCCAGCAAGCTCGGGACAGGGGGGAATGAAAAACTGTTTTTT. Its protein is CASKLGTGGNEKLFF.

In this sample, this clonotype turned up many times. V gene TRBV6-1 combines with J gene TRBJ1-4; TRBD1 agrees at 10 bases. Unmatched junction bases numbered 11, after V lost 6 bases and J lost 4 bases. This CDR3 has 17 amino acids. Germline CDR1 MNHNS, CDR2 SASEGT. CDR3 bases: TGTGCCAGCAGCGACCTCGGACAGGGGGGCTTTAATGAAAAACTGTTTTTT. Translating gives CASSDLGQGGFNEKLFF.

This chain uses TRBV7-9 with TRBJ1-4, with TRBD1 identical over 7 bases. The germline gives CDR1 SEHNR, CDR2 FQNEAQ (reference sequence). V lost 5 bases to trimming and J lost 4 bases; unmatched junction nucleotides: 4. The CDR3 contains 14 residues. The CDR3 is CASSPGQYNEKLFF. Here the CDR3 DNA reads TGTGCCAGCAGCCCGGGACAGTATAATGAAAAACTGTTTTTT.

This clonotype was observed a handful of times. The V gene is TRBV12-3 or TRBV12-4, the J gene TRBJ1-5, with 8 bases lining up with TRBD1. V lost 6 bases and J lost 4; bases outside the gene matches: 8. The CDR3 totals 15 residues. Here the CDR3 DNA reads TGTGCCAGCAGCTACGACAGGGGAGCAAATCAGCCCCAGCATTTT. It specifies CASSYDRGANQPQHF.

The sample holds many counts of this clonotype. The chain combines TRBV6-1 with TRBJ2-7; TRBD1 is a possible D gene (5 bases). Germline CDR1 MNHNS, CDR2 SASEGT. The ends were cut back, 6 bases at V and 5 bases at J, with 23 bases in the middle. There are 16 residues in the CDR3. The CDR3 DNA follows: TGTGCCAGCAGCCGAACGAAGCAGGGTTTACCGAACGAGCAGTACTTC. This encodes CASSRTKQGLPNEQYF.

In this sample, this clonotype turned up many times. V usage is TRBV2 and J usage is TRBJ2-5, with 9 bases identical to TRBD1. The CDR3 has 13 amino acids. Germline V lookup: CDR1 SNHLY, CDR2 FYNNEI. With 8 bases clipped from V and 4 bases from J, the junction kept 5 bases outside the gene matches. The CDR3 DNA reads TGTGCCAGCCGGGACAGGGAGTTAGAGACCCAGTACTTC. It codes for CASRDRELETQYF.